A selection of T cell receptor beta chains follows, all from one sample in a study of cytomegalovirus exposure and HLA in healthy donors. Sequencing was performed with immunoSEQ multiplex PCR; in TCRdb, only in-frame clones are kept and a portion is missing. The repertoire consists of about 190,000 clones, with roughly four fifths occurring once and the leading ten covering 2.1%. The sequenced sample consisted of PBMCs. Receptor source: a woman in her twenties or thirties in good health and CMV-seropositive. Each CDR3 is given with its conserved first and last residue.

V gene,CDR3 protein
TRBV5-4,CASSSAGREETQYF
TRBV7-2,CASNDRLTEQFF
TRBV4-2,CASSHLRGDGANVLTF
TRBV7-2,CASSFVKSAQYF
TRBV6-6,CASSPKTGPNYGYTF
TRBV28,CASRLTGANQPQHF
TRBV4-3,CASSQELWYSNQPQHF
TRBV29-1,CSVERGSNTEAFF
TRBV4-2,CASSQEPGGEQYF
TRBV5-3,CAGAYRGQGSYEQYF
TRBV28,CASRQRGNTEAFF
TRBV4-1,CASSQHGTSGSGDEQFF
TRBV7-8,CASSLGSGGRPQHF
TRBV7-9,CASSPQGARNTEAFF
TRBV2,CASSGAGKKQFF
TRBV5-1,CASSLAPGGPYNEQFF
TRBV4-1,CASSQDSQRSEAFF
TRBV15,CAIGRGNQPQHF
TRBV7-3,CASSPSGGRQETQYF
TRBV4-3,CASSQELAGDTDTQYF
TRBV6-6,CASSLGGWTEAFF
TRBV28,CASIGTGAWREQYF
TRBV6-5,CASRATLGGDSPLHF
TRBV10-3,CATLPGTVSSPLHF
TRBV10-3,CAIGTVSYEQYF
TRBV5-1,CASSLGLAGGQETQYF
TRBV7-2,CASSLERGSSYNEQFF
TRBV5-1,CASSLVSSTRSYNEQFF
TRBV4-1,CASRPGTGGPYEQYF
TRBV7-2,CARTWAGAGNTGELFF
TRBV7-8,CASSPLAGGPGNEQFF
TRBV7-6,CASSLVTVGGGTEAFF
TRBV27,CASLSTGGTQYF
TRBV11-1,CASSVQGYEQYF
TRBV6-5,CASSPGGLADTQYF
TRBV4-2,CASSQGTGDQETQYF
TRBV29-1,CSVDRAGNTEAFF
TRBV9,CASSVGLAGGPDTQYF
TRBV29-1,CSVEDRTNTEAFF
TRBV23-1,CASSQSRGQGTYEQYF
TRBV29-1,CNVGTGYNEQFF
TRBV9,CASSEISGGAQYF
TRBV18,CASSLAGGPSGANVLTF
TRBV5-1,CASSLDGSGGAVDTQYF
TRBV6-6,CASSSTGGQGAFGYTF
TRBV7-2,CASSRNRDTSQETQYF
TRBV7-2,CASSVGGQENTIYF
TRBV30,CAWSVGGAPSGANVLTF
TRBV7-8,CASSWGQSYEQYF
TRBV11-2,CASSLALAAEAFF
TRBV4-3,CASSPGTGDYGYTF
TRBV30,CAWSVRLAGGQETQYF
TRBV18,CASSPTESYEQYF
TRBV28,CASSGSRGQSIYEQYF
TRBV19,CASSTRQIMNTEAFF
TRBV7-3,CASKSEMNTEAFF
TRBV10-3,CAISVAADTEAFF
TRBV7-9,CASSLEAGVRETQYF